This T cell receptor beta chain was captured by sequencing in a study of T cells expressing NK-cell markers. TCRdb reprocessed the 5' RACE reads, keeping one entry per CDR3 protein, no DNA. This table holds roughly 350,000 distinct CDR3 sequences. Looked up from germline, CDR1 is SGHTA and CDR2 is FQGNSA. The CDR3 is 14 residues long. Material for sequencing was blood T cells: a sorted CD56 or NKG2C T cell subset, CD4+ or CD8+ T cells, or bulk PBMC T cells (not recorded which). The chain couples TRBV7-2 to TRBJ2-7. The receptor was derived from a man aged 18 to 69 in good health. CDR3 residues: CASSLISQNYEQYF. The entire variable domain, with the rest obtained from reference TRBV7-2 and TRBJ2-7, is as follows: GAGVSQSPSNKVTEKGKDVELRCDPISGHTALYWYRQSLGQGLEFLIYFQGNSAPDKSGLPSDRFSAERTGGSVSTLTIQRTQQEDSAVYLCASSLISQNYEQYFGPGTRLTVT.